Below, 9 T cell receptor beta chains from the same sample are listed, as sequenced in a study of T cells in Graves' hyperthyroidism and ophthalmopathy. TCR beta CDR3 regions were amplified from RNA transcripts. Carried out on the TCR CDR3, a first-round RT-PCR used the HTBI primer set. TCRdb called the multiplex PCR reads again in MiXCR, with one record for every CDR3 protein. The data contain 560,000 or so distinct CDR3 sequences, 46% of them singletons. The sequencing sample was made of peripheral blood or thyroid tissue (not recorded which). The receptors come from a woman aged 18-30 years with Graves' hyperthyroidism.

The CDR3 loop reads CSANPDELQETQYF. Here the CDR3 DNA reads TGCAGTGCTAACCCCGACGAGTTACAAGAGACCCAGTACTTC. V gene TRBV20-1 combines with J gene TRBJ2-5, with D unclear. Trimming removed 4 bases from V and 2 bases from J, with 14 bases in between. CDR1 DFQATT and CDR2 SNEGSKA come from the germline V gene (reference sequence). This CDR3 contains 14 residues.

This clonotype has a count of ten or more. This sequence joins TRBV7-9 and TRBJ2-7, with D hard to call. This CDR3 has 13 residues. CDR1 and CDR2 from the germline V gene are SEHNR and FQNEAQ (reference sequence). Deletions cut 5 bases from V and 2 bases from J, with 10 bases between. The DNA of the CDR3 is TGTGCCAGCAGCCGTACTGGTGCCTACGAGCAGTACTTC. Protein: CASSRTGAYEQYF.

On this clonotype itself: One junction end does not reproduce the germline sequence, and a read error may be involved. The rearrangement joins TRBV10-3 to TRBJ2-5; 10 nucleotides agree with TRBD2. This CDR3 is 19 amino acids long. From germline, CDR1 is ENHRY and CDR2 SYGVKD. The CDR3 nucleotides are TGTGCCAGCAGTGAACCCTCGGATAGCGGGAGGACTTTTGAAGAGACCCAGTACTTC. This sequence encodes CASSEPSDSGRTFEETQYF.

Only a few counts were recorded for this clonotype. A much larger clone lies one base from this, so it may be a read error. The chain couples TRBV10-3 to TRBJ1-2, with D unclear. The V gene's germline CDR1 is ENHRY and CDR2 SYGVKD. This CDR3 region has 11 residues. CDR3 in DNA: TGTGCCGTCAGTCCCGGGGATGGCTACACCTTC. Protein product: CAVSPGDGYTF.

This chain's CDR3 is CASSQDLGAQGEAFF. In nucleotides, the CDR3 is TGTGCCAGCAGCCAAGATCTGGGGGCTCAGGGTGAAGCTTTCTTT. V is TRBV7-3 and J is TRBJ1-1; D is perhaps TRBD1 (6 bases). Germline-derived CDR1 and CDR2 are SGHTA and FQGTGA. The CDR3 spans 15 residues. Trimming removed 5 bases from V and 7 bases from J, with 20 bases in between.

The V call is TRBV25-1, the J call TRBJ1-1; possibly TRBD1 for D (6 bases). This CDR3 comprises 14 residues. The V end lost 4 bases, the J end lost 2 bases, and 11 bases lay between the germline ends. Germline V CDR1 and CDR2: MGHDK, SYGVNS. In DNA form, the CDR3 reads TGTGCCAGCAGTGCCACGGACAGTAACACTGAAGCTTTCTTT. Translation gives CASSATDSNTEAFF.

This clonotype was seen more than once but under ten times. This chain connects TRBV29-1 to TRBJ1-1; no definite D call. Trimming removed 5 bases from V and 11 bases from J, with 18 bases in between. In germline, CDR1 is SQVTM, CDR2 ANQGSEA. CDR3 length: 12 amino acids. The CDR3 loop reads CSVSEQKIRAFF. The DNA for the CDR3 is TGCAGCGTTTCAGAACAAAAGATCCGGGCTTTCTTT.

This clonotype was observed a few times. The junction and the germline gene differ at one end; a read error may be behind it. This chain uses TRBV7-9 with TRBJ1-1, with 8 bases identical to TRBD1. This CDR3 is built from 14 residues. Per the germline V gene, CDR1 is SEHNR and CDR2 is FQNEAQ (reference sequence). The CDR3 DNA reads as TGCGCCAGCAGCCAAATGGACAGGGCCACTGAAGCTTTCTTT. It is translated as CASSQMDRATEAFF.

This clonotype was picked up a small number of times. The chain couples TRBV7-9 to TRBJ1-4; possible D gene TRBD1, 5 bases. The CDR3 is 14 residues long. Germline loops: CDR1 SEHNR, CDR2 FQNEAQ (reference sequence). Trimming cost V 5 bases and J 8 bases, with 15 bases left between them. Here the CDR3 reads CASSPPTGTEKLFF. DNA for the CDR3: TGTGCCAGCAGCCCTCCCACAGGAACGGAAAAACTGTTTTTT.